This T cell receptor (beta chain) was retrieved from a study of CD8+ T cells in alopecia areata. About the research overall: Donor skin was harvested from 6-12-month-old C3H/HeJ mice with spontaneous alopecia and grafted onto roughly 7-10-week-old female C3H/HeJ recipients.

After pooling, cutaneous lymph node cells were sorted with CD4, CD8alpha, NKG2D, NKG2ACE and other markers. Details on this clone: Its antigen is unidentified. Gene names follow the mouse nomenclature. The read is 4 residues too short to cover the CDR3 end, so that end is filled in from the germline J gene.

RNA, once extracted, was reverse transcribed into cDNA for use as the sequencing template. Using immunoSEQ multiplex PCR, the repertoire was profiled, and TCRdb retains in-frame clones only, with some absent. Observed in the sample are 290,000 or so clones, none of them singletons. Overall study results and limits: An increase in clonality over normal scalp was evident in lesional scalp, especially alopecia totalis/universalis. Scalp sample data also include resident alphabeta T cells from normal skin. Against the mouse data, patients shared TCRs less clearly, possibly for HLA reasons.

This CDR3 is built from 14 residues. Trimming took 4 bases from V and 1 from J; bases not matched to a gene: 2. Germline-derived CDR1 and CDR2 are LGHNA and YNLKQL (reference sequence). The V gene is TRBV5, the J gene TRBJ2-5, with TRBD1 matching 7 bases. The sample was CD4+ T cells sorted from a lymph node. The receptor comes from a C3H/HeJ mouse with alopecia areata. MHC haplotype: H2-k. The CDR3: CASSLGTDQDTQYF. CDR3 DNA (partial): TGTGCCAGCAGCCTCGGGACAGACCAAGAC.